This TCR beta chain was obtained from a study of Tregs in tolerant kidney transplant recipients. Recipients received nonmyeloablative bone marrow transplants from related graft donors, with transient mixed chimerism. Unstimulated Tregs (CD4+CD25+CD127-) and CD4+CD25- non-Tregs were sorted from PBMCs. Libraries were prepared by immunoSEQ multiplex PCR; TCRdb keeps only in-frame clonotypes and omits some of them. The repertoire includes 81,000 or so clones, 91% of them detected once, and 1.5% to 2% sits in the top ten. The CDR3 loop spans 15 amino acids. Germline-derived CDR1 and CDR2 are MNHEY and SMNVEV (reference sequence). Unmatched junction bases numbered 4, after V lost 1 base and J lost 5 bases.

The rearrangement joins TRBV27 to TRBJ1-5, with 8 bases fitting TRBD1. The receptor comes from a human patient who received a combined kidney and bone marrow transplant. A subset of T cells may come from the graft donor. The sample consisted of CD4+ T cells from blood (PBMCs), taken 24 months after the transplant. CDR3 loop: CASSLFGQGDQPQHF. For the CDR3, the DNA is TGTGCCAGCAGTTTATTCGGACAGGGTGATCAGCCCCAGCATTTT.